This passage covers 32 T cell receptor beta chains from one sample sequenced in a study of blood T cells in healthy people across ages (dated by TCRdb to 2013 to 2016). The library came from 5' RACE. The data were produced on an Illumina HiSeq 2500. A second roughly 6 to 11 cycle PCR used a sample-barcoded 5' primer and a J-beta primer mix. The public reads were quality trimmed at Q25 with fastp and then assembled into clones with MiXCR by TCRdb, keeping productive beta chains. Under each unique CDR3 protein, matching rows form one entry showing the most common genes and DNA. The sample table contains approximately 850,000 distinct CDR3 sequences; only one count was recorded for under 45% of them. The biggest ten clones account for around 21% of the sample. Sequencing input: blood. These receptors were obtained from a man in his 60s in good health.

This clonotype was detected only a few times. The chain has TRBV29-1 and TRBJ1-2, with 7 bases lining up with TRBD1. With 6 bases clipped from V and 8 bases from J, the junction kept 6 bases outside the gene matches. The CDR3 runs to 11 residues. Germline values: CDR1 SQVTM, CDR2 ANQGSEA. The CDR3 is CSVPTGQGYTF. In DNA, the CDR3 is TGCAGCGTACCGACAGGGCAAGGCTACACCTTC.

This clonotype was seen many times. This chain uses TRBV4-3 with TRBJ2-7, with 7 bases aligning to TRBD1. The V gene end was trimmed by 1 base and the J gene end by 6 bases; junction bases not matched to a gene: 12. The V gene's germline CDR1 is LGHNA and CDR2 YSLEER. The CDR3 runs 16 residues. CDR3 DNA: TGCGCCAGCAGCCAAGCGAGGGACAGCCTTTTGGGCGAGCAGTACTTC. Protein product: CASSQARDSLLGEQYF.

This sequence joins TRBV29-1 and TRBJ2-3; 7 nucleotides match TRBD1. Germline trimming cut 7 bases from V and 2 bases from J; bases unmatched to any gene: 18. Germline V gene sequence: CDR1 SQVTM, CDR2 ANQGSEA. The CDR3 is 17 residues long. The CDR3 sequence: CSARRDSRLSHTDTQYF. As DNA, the CDR3 is TGCAGCGCCAGACGGGACAGCAGATTGTCTCACACAGATACGCAGTATTTT.

J is TRBJ1-2 and V is TRBV5-6, with a tentative D call TRBD1 (6 bases). This CDR3 region has 14 residues. Germline V gives CDR1 SGHDT, CDR2 YYEEEE. V lost 3 bases and J 5 bases, leaving 14 bases between the germline ends. CDR3 protein: CASSSDRYRYGYTF. The CDR3 DNA reads TGTGCCAGCAGCTCTGACAGGTACCGATATGGCTACACCTTC.

V usage is TRBV20-1 and J usage is TRBJ1-2; a possible D gene is TRBD1 (6 bases). Germline CDR1 DFQATT, CDR2 SNEGSKA (reference sequence). There are 13 residues in the CDR3. Trimming pared 5 bases from V and 6 bases from J, leaving 16 bases between. The CDR3 sequence: CSAPLTKGDGYTF. The CDR3 nucleotides are TGCAGTGCTCCACTAACGAAGGGGGATGGCTACACCTTC.

This clonotype was observed many times. The chain uses TRBV30 and TRBJ1-5; D unresolved. The CDR3 consists of 14 residues. Germline V CDR1 and CDR2: GTSNPN, SVGIG (reference sequence). Between the trimmed V and J ends, which lost 0 bases and 2 bases, there was a span of 8 bases. The CDR3 region is CAWSVSNGNQPQHF. In nucleotides, the CDR3 is TGTGCCTGGAGTGTGTCTAATGGCAATCAGCCCCAGCATTTT.

This clonotype was counted only a few times. The genes are TRBV20-1 and TRBJ1-1; D ambiguous. Trimming shortened V by 0 bases and J by 6 bases, and 8 bases separated the two germline ends. Germline CDR1 reads DFQATT; CDR2 reads SNEGSKA (reference sequence). This CDR3 region has 12 residues. The CDR3 loop reads CSARDGVPEAFF. Written as DNA, the CDR3 is TGCAGTGCTAGAGATGGAGTCCCTGAAGCTTTCTTT.

Concerning this clonotype: A much larger clone differs by one base, so this may be a read error. V and J are TRBV7-2 and TRBJ2-7; tentatively, D is TRBD2 (5 bases). Germline values: CDR1 SGHTA, CDR2 FQGNSA. The CDR3 covers 15 residues. CDR3: CASSLGTGISYGQYF. The CDR3 nucleotides read TGTGCCAGCAGCTTAGGCACGGGGATTTCCTACGGGCAGTACTTC.

This clonotype turned up a few times. The V call is TRBV20-1, the J call TRBJ2-7, with 10 bases aligning to TRBD1. This CDR3 has 13 amino acids. J gave up 2 bases and V 6 bases, and 4 bases lay outside the gene matches. From germline, CDR1 is DFQATT and CDR2 SNEGSKA (reference sequence). The DNA of the CDR3 is TGCAGTGCAGGGACAGGGGTGGCCTACGAGCAGTACTTC. It is translated as CSAGTGVAYEQYF.

This chain connects TRBV6-2 or TRBV6-3 to TRBJ2-5; 7 positions agree with TRBD2. This CDR3 spans 14 amino acids. From germline, CDR1 is MNHEY and CDR2 SVGEGT. J was trimmed by 5 bases and V by 5 bases; bases with no gene match: 8. This chain's CDR3 is CASSGQGRGETQYF. The CDR3 DNA is TGTGCCAGCAGTGGACAAGGGAGGGGCGAGACCCAGTACTTC.

J is TRBJ2-1 and V is TRBV6-6; 7 bases align to TRBD2. With V trimmed by 7 bases and J by 6 bases, 12 bases remained unmatched. Germline CDR1 is MNHNY and CDR2 is SVGAGI (reference sequence). The CDR3 runs 15 residues. CDR3 region: CASTRSGGSGNEQFF. CDR3 nucleotides: TGTGCCAGCACACGCTCGGGGGGTTCGGGCAATGAGCAGTTCTTC.

This clonotype was recorded a few times. The chain uses TRBV24-1 and TRBJ1-2, with 8 positions matching TRBD1. V lost 4 bases, J lost 7 bases, and 7 bases stayed unmatched. CDR1 KGHDR and CDR2 SFDVKD come from the germline V gene. This CDR3 spans 14 amino acids. The CDR3 here is CATSEHGQGAGYTF. DNA of the CDR3: TGTGCCACCAGTGAACATGGACAGGGAGCTGGCTACACCTTC.

The chain is built from TRBV30 and TRBJ2-7, with a weak D call TRBD2 (7 bases). CDR1 is GTSNPN, CDR2 SVGIG, per germline (reference sequence). The CDR3 covers 13 residues. Trimming took off 4 bases at V and 2 bases at J, with 12 bases between the two ends. CDR3 amino acids: CAWTSGGPYEQYF. The CDR3 nucleotides read TGTGCCTGGACCTCCGGGGGGCCCTACGAGCAGTACTTC.

DNA of the CDR3: TGCGCCAGCAGCCAGGGACAGGGGATCGGTTACGAGCAGTACTTC. As protein: CASSQGQGIGYEQYF. The chain is built from TRBV4-1 and TRBJ2-7; 10 bases agree with TRBD1. The CDR3 has 15 amino acids. After removal of 3 bases from V and 4 bases from J, the junction contained 6 bases not matched to a gene. In germline, CDR1 is MGHRA, CDR2 YSYEKL.

In its sample, this clonotype was seen many times. This chain joins TRBV13 and TRBJ2-1, with D hard to call. V was shortened by 5 bases and J by 4 bases, with 9 bases between the two germline ends. The germline gives CDR1 PRHDT, CDR2 FYEKMQ (reference sequence). The CDR3 extends over 13 amino acids. The CDR3 loop reads CASSRTSYNEQFF. Here the CDR3 DNA reads TGTGCCAGCAGCCGTACGTCTTACAATGAGCAGTTCTTC.

Note on this clonotype: One junction end disagrees with the germline gene, perhaps due to a read error. The genes are TRBV5-1 and TRBJ2-1; the match to TRBD1 covers 10 bases. In germline, CDR1 is SGHRS, CDR2 YFSETQ. This CDR3 has 13 amino acids. CDR3: CASERDRGNVQFF. The CDR3 nucleotides are TGCGCCAGCGAGAGGGACAGGGGTAATGTGCAGTTCTTC.

The V and J genes are TRBV20-1 and TRBJ2-3, with TRBD2 identical over 13 bases. V dropped 6 bases and J dropped 6; count of bases not matched to a gene: 12. The CDR3 has 16 amino acids. Germline V CDR1 and CDR2: DFQATT, SNEGSKA (reference sequence). CDR3: CSAPRVGLAGWDTQYF. As DNA, the CDR3 is TGCAGTGCCCCGAGGGTGGGACTAGCGGGATGGGATACGCAGTATTTT.

In this sample, this clonotype turned up a few times. V gene TRBV5-5 combines with J gene TRBJ2-7; weak D call: TRBD1 (6 bases). Germline V gene lookup returns CDR1 SGHKS and CDR2 YYEKEE (reference sequence). With 0 bases removed from V and 4 bases from J, the gap between germline ends came to 14 bases. CDR3 length: 15 residues. This chain's CDR3 is CASSLEQGQYYEQYF. Written as DNA, the CDR3 is TGTGCCAGCAGCTTGGAACAGGGCCAGTATTACGAGCAGTACTTC.

The chain couples TRBV7-6 to TRBJ2-1; unclear D gene. Germline V gives CDR1 SGHVS, CDR2 FNYEAQ. This CDR3 region has 13 residues. V was cut by 5 bases and J by 6 bases, with 11 bases left in between. CDR3 sequence: CASSPEKPNEQFF. CDR3 sequence (DNA): TGTGCCAGCAGCCCCGAAAAGCCCAATGAGCAGTTCTTC.

The V gene is TRBV5-1, the J gene TRBJ2-5, with TRBD2 matching over 7 bases. The ends lost 0 bases at V and 5 bases at J; junction bases unmatched: 4. This CDR3 is 14 amino acids long. The V gene's germline CDR1 is SGHRS and CDR2 YFSETQ. The CDR3 reads CASSLDGGTETQYF. The CDR3 coding sequence is TGCGCCAGCAGCTTGGACGGGGGGACGGAGACCCAGTACTTC.

The sample holds many counts of this clonotype. The genes are TRBV5-1 and TRBJ2-4; possibly TRBD1 or TRBD2 for D (5 bases each). Trimming pared 1 base from V and 4 bases from J, leaving 12 bases between. The germline gives CDR1 SGHRS, CDR2 YFSETQ. The CDR3 covers 15 residues. Here the CDR3 reads CASSLPPEGKNIQYF. CDR3 sequence (DNA): TGCGCCAGCAGCTTGCCCCCCGAGGGGAAAAACATTCAGTACTTC.

This sequence joins TRBV6-1 and TRBJ1-2, with TRBD1 as a possible D gene (6 bases). The CDR3 contains 15 residues. Germline assignment: CDR1 MNHNS and CDR2 SASEGT. Trimming shortened V by 6 bases and J by 8 bases, and 22 bases separated the two germline ends. Here the CDR3 reads CASSSNRVPSEGYTF. The CDR3 DNA is TGTGCCAGCAGCAGCAACAGGGTACCATCGGAGGGCTACACCTTC.

This clonotype has just a few counts. CDR3 amino acids: CASSSGRVFNEQYF. The CDR3 coding sequence is TGTGCCAGCAGTTCGGGCAGGGTATTCAACGAGCAGTACTTC. The rearrangement links TRBV27 to TRBJ2-7, with D perhaps matching TRBD1 (5 bases). The CDR3 extends over 14 amino acids. CDR1 MNHEY and CDR2 SMNVEV come from the germline V gene (reference sequence). V lost 4 bases and J lost 5, with 15 bases in between.

The V gene is TRBV20-1, the J gene TRBJ2-1; D perhaps matches TRBD2 (6 bases). The CDR3 is 16 residues long. With 1 base removed from V and 2 bases from J, the gap between germline ends came to 15 bases. The V gene's germline CDR1 is DFQATT and CDR2 SNEGSKA (reference sequence). This CDR3 is CSARAPGGATYNEQFF. The CDR3 DNA follows: TGCAGTGCTAGAGCTCCCGGAGGGGCGACCTACAATGAGCAGTTCTTC.

In its sample, this clonotype was seen a few times. This sequence joins TRBV5-5 and TRBJ2-7; weak D call: TRBD1 (5 bases). V lost 4 bases and J 2 bases, leaving 10 bases between the germline ends. Germline V CDR1 and CDR2: SGHKS, YYEKEE (reference sequence). The CDR3 spans 13 residues. The CDR3 loop is CASSHKQAYEQYF. In DNA, the CDR3 is TGTGCCAGCAGCCACAAACAGGCCTACGAGCAGTACTTC.

This clonotype has just one count. Germline is not matched at one junction end, which may reflect a read error. The chain joins TRBV10-3 to TRBJ2-1; 10 bases fit TRBD1. CDR1 ENHRY and CDR2 SYGVKD come from the germline V gene. The CDR3 loop spans 14 amino acids. The CDR3: CAISRDRGANEQFF. CDR3 sequence (DNA): TGTGCCATCAGCCGGGACAGGGGAGCGAATGAACAGTTCTTC.

The gene calls are TRBV10-3 and TRBJ2-5, with 7 bases that match TRBD2. V dropped 7 bases and J dropped 11; count of bases not matched to a gene: 19. This CDR3 is built from 15 residues. Germline CDR1 reads ENHRY; CDR2 reads SYGVKD. The CDR3 DNA follows: TGTGCCATCACCAGGGAGGGGCCGGCTTACAATGAGCAGTACTTC. Its translation is CAITREGPAYNEQYF.

The chain has TRBV13 and TRBJ2-3; a possible D gene is TRBD2 (5 bases). CDR1 and CDR2 from the germline V gene are PRHDT and FYEKMQ (reference sequence). The CDR3 sequence is 12 residues long. The germline V and J ends were trimmed by 5 bases and 10 bases, with 13 bases remaining between them. The CDR3: CASSVLVVPQYF. In DNA, the CDR3 is TGTGCCAGCAGCGTACTAGTCGTTCCGCAGTATTTT.

This chain connects TRBV28 to TRBJ1-2; perhaps TRBD1 as D (6 bases). V was cut by 4 bases and J by 2 bases, with 20 bases left in between. This CDR3 comprises 17 residues. CDR1 and CDR2 (germline): MDHEN, SYDVKM. The chain's CDR3 is CASSSTPLTGANYGYTF. The DNA for the CDR3 is TGTGCCAGCAGTTCTACCCCTTTGACAGGCGCAAACTATGGCTACACCTTC.

The J gene is TRBJ2-1, the V gene TRBV4-3; D is uncertain. Germline CDR1 LGHNA, CDR2 YSLEER. The CDR3 loop spans 15 amino acids. Trimming stripped 0 bases from V and 4 bases from J, with 10 bases between. The CDR3 bases are TGCGCCAGCAGCCAAGATGTTCAAGGATACAATGAGCAGTTCTTC. It is translated as CASSQDVQGYNEQFF.

This clonotype has just one count. This chain joins TRBV6-2 or TRBV6-3 and TRBJ2-7; 7 bases agree with TRBD2. With 2 bases clipped from V and 7 bases from J, the junction kept 20 bases outside the gene matches. CDR1 is MNHEY, CDR2 SVGEGT, per germline. The length of the CDR3 is 18 residues. CDR3: CASSYGSSGVFSYNEQYF. The CDR3 DNA is TGTGCCAGCAGTTACGGCTCGAGCGGGGTTTTCTCCTACAATGAGCAGTACTTC.

The chain recombines TRBV20-1 with TRBJ1-1; 7 nucleotides match TRBD1. V dropped 4 bases and J dropped 4; count of bases not matched to a gene: 9. The germline V gene encodes CDR1 DFQATT and CDR2 SNEGSKA (reference sequence). This CDR3 spans 14 amino acids. CDR3 loop: CSATGQLLGTEAFF. CDR3 nucleotides: TGCAGTGCTACGGGACAGTTACTAGGCACTGAAGCTTTCTTT.